The present T cell receptor (beta chain) was sequenced within a study of post-analysis software for immune sequencing data. About the research overall: Relapsing-remitting, secondary progressive and progressive-relapsing forms of multiple sclerosis all featured among disease courses.

Only a few counts were recorded for this clonotype. Its matching antigen is unknown. General study points: Multiple sclerosis patients had significantly lower normalized Chao1 diversity than controls. Same-batch preparations were strongly co-clustered by F measure. There were roughly 5 TRBV segments more frequent in patients than controls, and TRBV5-6, TRBV5-1 and TRBV20-1 were among them.

Each TCR beta cDNA library carried unique molecular identifiers. The authors obtained about 520,000 cDNA molecules from roughly 1 to 10 million T cells. TCRdb analysed the PCR reads with MiXCR anew, one entry per CDR3 protein. The data contain roughly 540,000 distinct CDR3 sequences, roughly 34% of them singletons. The CDR3 is 14 residues long. From germline, CDR1 is MNHEY and CDR2 SMNVEV (reference sequence). V was clipped by 10 bases and J by 0 bases, with 13 bases between them. This receptor was identified in a girl aged 2 to 17 with multiple sclerosis. The chain links TRBV27 to TRBJ1-5; TRBD1 might be the D (5 bases). Sequencing was done on a sample of blood. The CDR3 DNA sequence: TGTGCCACCCTTGGGGGATATAGCAATCAGCCCCAGCATTTT. It specifies CATLGGYSNQPQHF.